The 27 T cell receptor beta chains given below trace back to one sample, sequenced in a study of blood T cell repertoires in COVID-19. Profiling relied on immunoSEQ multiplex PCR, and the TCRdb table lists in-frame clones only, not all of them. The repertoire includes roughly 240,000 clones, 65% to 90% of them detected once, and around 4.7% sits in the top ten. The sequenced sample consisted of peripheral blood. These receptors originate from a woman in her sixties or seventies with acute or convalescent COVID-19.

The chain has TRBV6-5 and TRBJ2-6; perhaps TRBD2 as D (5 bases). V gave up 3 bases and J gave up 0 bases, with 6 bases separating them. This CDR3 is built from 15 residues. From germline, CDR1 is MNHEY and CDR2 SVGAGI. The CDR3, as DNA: TGTGCCAGCAGTTATGGGAGCTCTGGGGCCAACGTCCTGACTTTC. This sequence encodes CASSYGSSGANVLTF.

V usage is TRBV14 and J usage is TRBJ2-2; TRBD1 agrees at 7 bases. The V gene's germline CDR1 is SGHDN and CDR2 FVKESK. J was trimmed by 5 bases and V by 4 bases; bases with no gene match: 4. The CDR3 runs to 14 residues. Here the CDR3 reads CASSLYRGTGELFF. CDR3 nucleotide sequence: TGTGCCAGCAGCCTCTACAGGGGAACCGGGGAGCTGTTTTTT.

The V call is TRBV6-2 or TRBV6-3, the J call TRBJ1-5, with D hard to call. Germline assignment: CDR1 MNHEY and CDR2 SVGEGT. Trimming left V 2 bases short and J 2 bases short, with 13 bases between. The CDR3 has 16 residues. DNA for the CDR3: TGTGCCAGCAGTTACACGCCCACGGGTGGCAATCAGCCCCAGCATTTT. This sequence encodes CASSYTPTGGNQPQHF.

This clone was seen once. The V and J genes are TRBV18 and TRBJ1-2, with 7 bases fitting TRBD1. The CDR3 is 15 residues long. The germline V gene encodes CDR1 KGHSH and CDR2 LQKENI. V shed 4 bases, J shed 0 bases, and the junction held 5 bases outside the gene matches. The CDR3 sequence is CASSLQGPTNYGYTF. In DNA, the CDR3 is TGTGCCAGCTCACTACAGGGGCCGACTAACTATGGCTACACCTTC.

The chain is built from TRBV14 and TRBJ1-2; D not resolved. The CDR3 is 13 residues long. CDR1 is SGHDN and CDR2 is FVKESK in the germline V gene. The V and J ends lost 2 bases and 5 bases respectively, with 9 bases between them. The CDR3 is CASSQQEWYGYTF. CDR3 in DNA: TGTGCCAGCAGCCAACAGGAATGGTATGGCTACACCTTC.

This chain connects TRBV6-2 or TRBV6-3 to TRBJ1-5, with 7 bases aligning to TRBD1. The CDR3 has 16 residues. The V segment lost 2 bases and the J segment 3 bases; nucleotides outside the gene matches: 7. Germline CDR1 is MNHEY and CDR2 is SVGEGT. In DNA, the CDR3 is TGTGCCAGCAGTTACGTACAGGGGTCCCCCAATCAGCCCCAGCATTTT. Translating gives CASSYVQGSPNQPQHF.

CDR3: CASSFTGTYNSPLHF. CDR3 bases: TGTGCCAGCAGCTTCACAGGGACCTATAATTCACCCCTCCACTTT. The chain links TRBV7-9 to TRBJ1-6; D possibly corresponds to TRBD1 (6 bases). The germline V and J ends were trimmed by 3 bases and 2 bases, with 8 bases remaining between them. This CDR3 is 15 amino acids long. In germline, CDR1 is SEHNR, CDR2 FQNEAQ (reference sequence).

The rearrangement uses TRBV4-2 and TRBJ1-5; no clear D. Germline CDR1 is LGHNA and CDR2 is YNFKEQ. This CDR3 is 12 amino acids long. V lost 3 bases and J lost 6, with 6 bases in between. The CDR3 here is CASSQAGQPQHF. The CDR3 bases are TGTGCCAGCAGCCAGGCAGGTCAGCCCCAGCATTTT.

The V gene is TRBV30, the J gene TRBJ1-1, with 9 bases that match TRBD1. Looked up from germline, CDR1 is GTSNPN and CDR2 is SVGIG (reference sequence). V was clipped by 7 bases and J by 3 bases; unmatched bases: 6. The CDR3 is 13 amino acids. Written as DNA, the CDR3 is TGTGCCTTACGACAGGGGGGACACACTGAAGCTTTCTTT. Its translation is CALRQGGHTEAFF. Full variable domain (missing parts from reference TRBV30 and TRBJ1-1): SQTIHQWPATLVQPVGSPLSLECTVEGTSNPNLYWYRQAAGRGLQLLFYSVGIGQISSEVPQNLSASRPQDRQFILSSKKLLLSDSGFYLCALRQGGHTEAFFGQGTRLTVV.

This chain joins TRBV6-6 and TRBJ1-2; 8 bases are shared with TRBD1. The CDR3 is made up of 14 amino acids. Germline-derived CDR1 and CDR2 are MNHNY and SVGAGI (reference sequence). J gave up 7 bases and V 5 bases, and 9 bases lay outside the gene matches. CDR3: CASSNPTGAGGYTF. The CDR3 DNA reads TGTGCCAGCAGTAACCCGACAGGGGCGGGTGGCTACACCTTC.

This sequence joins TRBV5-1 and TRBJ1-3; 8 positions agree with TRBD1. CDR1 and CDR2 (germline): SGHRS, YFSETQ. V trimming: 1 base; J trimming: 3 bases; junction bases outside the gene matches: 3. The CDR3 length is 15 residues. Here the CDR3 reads CASSLRQGFGNTIYF. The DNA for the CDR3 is TGCGCCAGCAGCTTGAGACAGGGGTTTGGAAACACCATATATTTT.

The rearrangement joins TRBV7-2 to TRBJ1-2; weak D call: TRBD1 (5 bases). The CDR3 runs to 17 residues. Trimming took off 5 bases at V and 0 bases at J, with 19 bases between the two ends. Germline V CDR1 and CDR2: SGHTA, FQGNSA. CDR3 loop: CASSVFRVETSNYGYTF. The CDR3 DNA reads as TGTGCCAGCAGCGTATTCAGGGTCGAGACTTCTAACTATGGCTACACCTTC.

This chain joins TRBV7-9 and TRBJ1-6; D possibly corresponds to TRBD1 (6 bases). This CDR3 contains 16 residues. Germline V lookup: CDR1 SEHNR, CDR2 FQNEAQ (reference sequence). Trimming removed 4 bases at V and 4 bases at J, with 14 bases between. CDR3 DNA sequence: TGTGCCAGCAGCTCACAGGGTGCTGTTTATAATTCACCCCTCCACTTT. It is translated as CASSSQGAVYNSPLHF.

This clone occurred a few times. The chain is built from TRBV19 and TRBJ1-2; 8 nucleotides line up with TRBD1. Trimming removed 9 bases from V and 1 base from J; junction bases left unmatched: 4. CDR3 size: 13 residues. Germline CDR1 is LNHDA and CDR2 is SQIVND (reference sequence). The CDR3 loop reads CASLDRDNYGYTF. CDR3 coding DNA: TGTGCCAGCTTGGACAGGGATAACTATGGCTACACCTTC.

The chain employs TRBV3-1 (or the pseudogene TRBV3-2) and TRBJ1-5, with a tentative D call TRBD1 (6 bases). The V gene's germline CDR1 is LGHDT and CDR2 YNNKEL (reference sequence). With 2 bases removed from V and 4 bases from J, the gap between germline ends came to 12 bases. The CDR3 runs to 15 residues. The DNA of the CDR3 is TGTGCCAGCAGCCAAATGGGACACCAGAATCAGCCCCAGCATTTT. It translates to CASSQMGHQNQPQHF.

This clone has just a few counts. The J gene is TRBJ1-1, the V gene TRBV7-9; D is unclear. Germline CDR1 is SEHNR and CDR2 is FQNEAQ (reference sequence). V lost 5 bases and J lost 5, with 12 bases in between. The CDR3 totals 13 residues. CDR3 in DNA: TGTGCCAGCAGCGCCTCTCAGAGGACTGAAGCTTTCTTT. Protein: CASSASQRTEAFF.

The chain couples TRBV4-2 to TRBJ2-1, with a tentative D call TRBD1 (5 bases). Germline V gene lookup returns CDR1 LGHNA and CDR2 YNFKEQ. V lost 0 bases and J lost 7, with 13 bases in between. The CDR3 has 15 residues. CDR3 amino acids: CASSQELVGPNEQFF. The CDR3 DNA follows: TGTGCCAGCAGCCAAGAACTGGTGGGGCCGAATGAGCAGTTCTTC.

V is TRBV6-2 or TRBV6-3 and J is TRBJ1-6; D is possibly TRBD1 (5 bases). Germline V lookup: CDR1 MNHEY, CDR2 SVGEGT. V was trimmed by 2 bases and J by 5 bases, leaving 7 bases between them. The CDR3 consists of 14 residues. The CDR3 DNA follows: TGTGCCAGCAGTTACAGGGGCGATAATTCACCCCTCCACTTT. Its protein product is CASSYRGDNSPLHF.

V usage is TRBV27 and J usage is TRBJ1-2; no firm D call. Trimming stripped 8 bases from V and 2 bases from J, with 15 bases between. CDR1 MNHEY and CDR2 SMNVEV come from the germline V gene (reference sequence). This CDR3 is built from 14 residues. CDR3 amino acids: CASRPGRFNYGYTF. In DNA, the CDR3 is TGTGCCAGCCGGCCTGGGAGGTTCAACTATGGCTACACCTTC.

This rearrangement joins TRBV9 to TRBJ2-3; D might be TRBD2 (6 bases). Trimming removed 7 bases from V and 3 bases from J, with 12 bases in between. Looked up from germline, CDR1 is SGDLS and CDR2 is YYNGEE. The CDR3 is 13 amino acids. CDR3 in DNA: TGTGCCAGCTCGGAGGGCCCAACAGATACGCAGTATTTT. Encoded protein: CASSEGPTDTQYF.

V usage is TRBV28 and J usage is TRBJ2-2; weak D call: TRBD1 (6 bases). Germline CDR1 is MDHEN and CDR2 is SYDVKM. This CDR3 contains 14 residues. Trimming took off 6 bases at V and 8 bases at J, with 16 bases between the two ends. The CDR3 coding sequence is TGTGCCAGCAGAGGGGCCAGGGGCATTGGGGAGCTGTTTTTT. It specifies CASRGARGIGELFF.

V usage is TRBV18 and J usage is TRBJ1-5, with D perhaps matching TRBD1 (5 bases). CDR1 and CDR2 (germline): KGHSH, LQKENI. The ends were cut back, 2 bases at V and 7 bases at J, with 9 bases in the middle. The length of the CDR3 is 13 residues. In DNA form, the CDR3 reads TGTGCCAGCTCACCATCAGGGATCCAGCCCCAGCATTTT. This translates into CASSPSGIQPQHF.

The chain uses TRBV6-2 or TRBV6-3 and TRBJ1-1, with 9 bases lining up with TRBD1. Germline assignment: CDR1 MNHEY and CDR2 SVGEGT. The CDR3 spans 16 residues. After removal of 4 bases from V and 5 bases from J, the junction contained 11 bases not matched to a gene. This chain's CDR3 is CASSSLSQGAGTEAFF. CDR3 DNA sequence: TGTGCCAGCAGTTCACTTTCACAGGGGGCAGGGACTGAAGCTTTCTTT.

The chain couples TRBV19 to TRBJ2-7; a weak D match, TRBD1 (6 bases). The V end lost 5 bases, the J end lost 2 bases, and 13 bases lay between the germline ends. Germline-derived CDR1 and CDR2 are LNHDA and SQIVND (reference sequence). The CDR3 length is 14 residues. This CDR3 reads CASSPRGGTYEQYF. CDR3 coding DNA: TGTGCCAGTAGTCCCAGGGGTGGTACCTACGAGCAGTACTTC.

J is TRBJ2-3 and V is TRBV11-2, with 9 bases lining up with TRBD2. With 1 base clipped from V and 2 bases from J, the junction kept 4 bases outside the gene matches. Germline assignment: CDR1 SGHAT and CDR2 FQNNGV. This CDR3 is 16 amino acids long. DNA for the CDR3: TGTGCCAGCAGCTTAGGGCGGGGGGGTTACACAGATACGCAGTATTTT. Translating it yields CASSLGRGGYTDTQYF.

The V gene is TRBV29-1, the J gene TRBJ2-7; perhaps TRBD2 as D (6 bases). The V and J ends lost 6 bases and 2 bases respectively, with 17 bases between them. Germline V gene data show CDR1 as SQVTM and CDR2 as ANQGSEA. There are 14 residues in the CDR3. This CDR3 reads CSVSRDSSPYEQYF. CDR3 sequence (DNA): TGCAGCGTCTCTCGGGACTCTTCCCCCTACGAGCAGTACTTC.

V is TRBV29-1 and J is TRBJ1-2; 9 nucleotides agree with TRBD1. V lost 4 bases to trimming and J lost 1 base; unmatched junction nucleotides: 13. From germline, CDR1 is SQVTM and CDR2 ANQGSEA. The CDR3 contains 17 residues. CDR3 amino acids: CSVAPIRDRAFNYGYTF. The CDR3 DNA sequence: TGCAGCGTTGCCCCAATCCGGGACAGGGCCTTTAACTATGGCTACACCTTC.